This T cell receptor beta chain was sequenced during a study of cytomegalovirus exposure and HLA in healthy donors. It was with 60 Vbeta and 13 Jbeta primers that the PCR ran. Profiling relied on immunoSEQ multiplex PCR, and the TCRdb table lists in-frame clones only, not all of them. Of roughly 110,000 clones listed, roughly 68% are singletons. At sampling all donors were nominally healthy, likely with unrecorded immune exposures. Germline V gene lookup returns CDR1 SGHNT and CDR2 YYREEE (reference sequence). This CDR3 has 14 amino acids. Trimming cost V 4 bases and J 4 bases; bases outside gene matches: 6. This clone was counted a few times.

The chain has TRBV5-4 and TRBJ2-5, with 8 bases matching TRBD1. The clonotype comes from a young woman in good health and CMV-seronegative. The sample taken for sequencing was PBMCs. CDR3 amino acids: CASSPTGAGETQYF. For the CDR3, the DNA is TGTGCCAGCAGCCCGACAGGGGCCGGAGAGACCCAGTACTTC.